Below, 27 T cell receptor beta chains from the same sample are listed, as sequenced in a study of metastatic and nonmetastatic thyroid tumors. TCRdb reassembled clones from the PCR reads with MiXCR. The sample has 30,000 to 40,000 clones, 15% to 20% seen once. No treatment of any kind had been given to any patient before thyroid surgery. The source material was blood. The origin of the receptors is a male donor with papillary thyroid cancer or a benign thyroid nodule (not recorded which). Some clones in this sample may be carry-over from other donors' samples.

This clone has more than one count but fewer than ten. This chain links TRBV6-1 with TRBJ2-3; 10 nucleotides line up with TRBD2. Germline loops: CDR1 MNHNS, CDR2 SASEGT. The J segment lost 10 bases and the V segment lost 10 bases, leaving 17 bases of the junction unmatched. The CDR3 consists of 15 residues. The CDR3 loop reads CATRGAGGLGDAQYF. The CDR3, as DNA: TGTGCCACCCGAGGAGCGGGGGGGCTTGGGGATGCGCAGTATTTT.

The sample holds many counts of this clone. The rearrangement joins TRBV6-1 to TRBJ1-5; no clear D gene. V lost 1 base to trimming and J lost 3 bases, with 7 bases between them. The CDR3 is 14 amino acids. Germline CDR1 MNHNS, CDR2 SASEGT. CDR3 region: CASSEGQNNQPQHF. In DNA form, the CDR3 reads TGTGCCAGCAGTGAAGGGCAGAACAATCAGCCCCAGCATTTT.

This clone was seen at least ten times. The CDR3 coding sequence is TGTGCCAGCAGTTATTCTCGGGGGGCAGGGGTTAGGGAGCAGTACTTC. This translates into CASSYSRGAGVREQYF. The chain combines TRBV6-1 with TRBJ2-7; tentative D call: TRBD2 (7 bases). CDR1 and CDR2 from the germline V gene are MNHNS and SASEGT. Trimming cost V 5 bases and J 7 bases, with 24 bases left between them. The length of the CDR3 is 16 residues.

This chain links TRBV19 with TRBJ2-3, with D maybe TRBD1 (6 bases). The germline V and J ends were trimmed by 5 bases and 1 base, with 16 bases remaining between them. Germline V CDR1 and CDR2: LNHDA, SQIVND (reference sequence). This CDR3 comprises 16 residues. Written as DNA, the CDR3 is TGTGCCAGTAGTCTAACAGGGTTCGCGCGCACAGATACGCAGTATTTT. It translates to CASSLTGFARTDTQYF.

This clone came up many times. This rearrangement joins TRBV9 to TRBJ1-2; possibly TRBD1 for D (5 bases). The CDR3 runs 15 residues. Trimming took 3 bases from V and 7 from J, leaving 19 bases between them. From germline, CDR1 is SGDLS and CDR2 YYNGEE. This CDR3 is CASSAPGTAVGGYTF. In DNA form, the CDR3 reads TGTGCCAGCAGCGCTCCCGGGACGGCGGTGGGTGGCTACACCTTC.

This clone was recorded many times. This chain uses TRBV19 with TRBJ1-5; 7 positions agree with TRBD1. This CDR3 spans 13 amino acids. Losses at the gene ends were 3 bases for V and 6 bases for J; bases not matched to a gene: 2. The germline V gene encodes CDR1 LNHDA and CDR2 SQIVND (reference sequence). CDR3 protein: CASSMAGGQPQHF. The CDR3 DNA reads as TGTGCCAGTAGTATGGCAGGGGGTCAGCCCCAGCATTTT.

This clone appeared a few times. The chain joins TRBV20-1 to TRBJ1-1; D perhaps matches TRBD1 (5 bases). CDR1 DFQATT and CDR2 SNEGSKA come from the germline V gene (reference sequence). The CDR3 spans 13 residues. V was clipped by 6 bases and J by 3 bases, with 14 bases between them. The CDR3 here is CSALKEGDTEAFF. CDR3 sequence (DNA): TGCAGTGCCCTAAAGGAAGGGGACACTGAAGCTTTCTTT.

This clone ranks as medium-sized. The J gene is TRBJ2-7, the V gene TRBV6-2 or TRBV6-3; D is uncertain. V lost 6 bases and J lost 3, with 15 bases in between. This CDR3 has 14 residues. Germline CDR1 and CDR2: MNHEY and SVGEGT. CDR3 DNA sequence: TGTGCCAGCAGCTACCCGCCATTTGTCTACGAGCAGTACTTC. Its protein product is CASSYPPFVYEQYF.

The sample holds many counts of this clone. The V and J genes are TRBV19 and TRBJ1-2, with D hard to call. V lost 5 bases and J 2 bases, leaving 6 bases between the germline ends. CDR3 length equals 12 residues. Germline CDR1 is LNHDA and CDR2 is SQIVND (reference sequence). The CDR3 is CASSPRNYGYTF. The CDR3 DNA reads TGTGCCAGTAGTCCGCGGAACTATGGCTACACCTTC.

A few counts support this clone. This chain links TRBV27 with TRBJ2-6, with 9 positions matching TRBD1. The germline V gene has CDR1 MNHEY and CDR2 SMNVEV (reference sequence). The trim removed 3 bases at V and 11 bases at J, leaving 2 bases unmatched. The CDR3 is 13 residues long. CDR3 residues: CASSLTGGDVLTF. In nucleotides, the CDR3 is TGTGCCAGCAGTTTGACAGGGGGGGACGTCCTGACTTTC. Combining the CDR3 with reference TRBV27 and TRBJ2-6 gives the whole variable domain EAQVTQNPRYLITVTGKKLTVTCSQNMNHEYMSWYRQDPGLGLRQIYYSMNVEVTDKGDVPEGYKVSRKEKRNFPLILESPSPNQTSLYFCASSLTGGDVLTFGAGSRLTVL.

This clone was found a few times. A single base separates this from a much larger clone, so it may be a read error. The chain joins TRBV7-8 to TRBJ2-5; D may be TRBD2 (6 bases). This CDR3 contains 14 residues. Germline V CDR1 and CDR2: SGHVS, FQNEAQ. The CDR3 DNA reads TGTGCCAGCAGCAGTAGCGGCCCTGGGGAGACCAAGTACTTC. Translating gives CASSSSGPGETKYF.

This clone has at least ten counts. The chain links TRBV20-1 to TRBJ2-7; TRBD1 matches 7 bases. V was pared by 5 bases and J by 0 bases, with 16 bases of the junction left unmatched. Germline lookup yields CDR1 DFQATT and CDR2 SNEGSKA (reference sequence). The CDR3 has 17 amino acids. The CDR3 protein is CSASSNKPRGFSYEQYF. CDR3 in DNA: TGCAGTGCTTCTTCCAATAAACCCAGGGGGTTCTCCTACGAGCAGTACTTC.

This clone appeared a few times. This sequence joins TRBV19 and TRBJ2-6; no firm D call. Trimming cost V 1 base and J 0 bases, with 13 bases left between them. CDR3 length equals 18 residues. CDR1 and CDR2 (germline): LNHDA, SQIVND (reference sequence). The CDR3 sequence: CASSIVGDGSSGANVLTF. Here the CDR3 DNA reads TGTGCCAGTAGTATAGTCGGAGACGGTAGCTCTGGGGCCAACGTCCTGACTTTC.

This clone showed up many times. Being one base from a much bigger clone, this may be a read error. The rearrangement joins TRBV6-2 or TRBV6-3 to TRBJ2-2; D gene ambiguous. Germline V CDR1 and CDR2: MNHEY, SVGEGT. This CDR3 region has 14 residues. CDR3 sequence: CASSYTLEGGELFF. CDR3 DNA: TGCGCCAGCAGTTACACCCTGGAAGGTGGGGAGCTGTTTTTT.

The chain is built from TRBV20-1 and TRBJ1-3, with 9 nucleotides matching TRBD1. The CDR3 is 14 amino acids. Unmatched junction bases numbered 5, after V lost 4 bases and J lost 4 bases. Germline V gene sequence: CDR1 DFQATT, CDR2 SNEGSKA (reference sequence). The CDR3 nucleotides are TGCAGTGCTAAACAGGGGGCGCGGGGAAACACCATATATTTT. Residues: CSAKQGARGNTIYF.

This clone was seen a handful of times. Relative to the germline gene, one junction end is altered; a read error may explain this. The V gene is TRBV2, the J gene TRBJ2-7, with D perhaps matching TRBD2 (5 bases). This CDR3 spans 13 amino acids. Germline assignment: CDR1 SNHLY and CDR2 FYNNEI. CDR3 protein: CVSTWETLVEQYF. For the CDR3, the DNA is TGTGTCAGCACGTGGGAGACGCTGGTAGAGCAGTACTTC.

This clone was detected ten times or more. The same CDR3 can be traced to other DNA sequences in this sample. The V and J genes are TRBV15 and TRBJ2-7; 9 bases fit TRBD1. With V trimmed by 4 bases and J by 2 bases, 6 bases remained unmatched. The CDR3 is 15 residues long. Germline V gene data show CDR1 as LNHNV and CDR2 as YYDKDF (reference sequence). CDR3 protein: CATSIRTGVTYEQYF. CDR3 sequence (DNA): TGTGCCACCAGCATAAGGACAGGGGTCACCTACGAGCAGTACTTC.

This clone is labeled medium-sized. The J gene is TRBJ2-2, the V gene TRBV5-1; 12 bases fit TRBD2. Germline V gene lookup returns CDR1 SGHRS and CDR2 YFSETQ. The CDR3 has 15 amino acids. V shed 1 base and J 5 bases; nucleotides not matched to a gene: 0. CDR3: CASSLTSGGTGELFF. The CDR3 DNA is TGCGCCAGCAGCTTGACTAGCGGGGGGACCGGGGAGCTGTTTTTT.

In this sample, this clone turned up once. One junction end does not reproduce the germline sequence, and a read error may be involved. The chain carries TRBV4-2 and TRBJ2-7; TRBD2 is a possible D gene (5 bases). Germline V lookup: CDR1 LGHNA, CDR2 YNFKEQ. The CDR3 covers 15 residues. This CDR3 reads CSSSHPVLGIDEQYF. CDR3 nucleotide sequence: TGTTCCAGCAGCCATCCGGTACTAGGTATCGACGAGCAGTACTTC.

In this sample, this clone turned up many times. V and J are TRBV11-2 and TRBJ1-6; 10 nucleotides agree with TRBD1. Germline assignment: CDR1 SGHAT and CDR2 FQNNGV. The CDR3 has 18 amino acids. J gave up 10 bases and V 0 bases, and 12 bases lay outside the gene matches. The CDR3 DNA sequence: TGTGCCAGCAGCTTAGATTTGGGACAGGGGAGGTTGAGATCACCCCTCCACTTT. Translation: CASSLDLGQGRLRSPLHF.

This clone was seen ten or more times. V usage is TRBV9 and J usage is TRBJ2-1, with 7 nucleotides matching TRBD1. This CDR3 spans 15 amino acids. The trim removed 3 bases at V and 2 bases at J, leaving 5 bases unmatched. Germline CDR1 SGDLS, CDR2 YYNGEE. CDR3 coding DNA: TGTGCCAGCAGCGGGACACAGGGGACCTACAATGAGCAGTTCTTC. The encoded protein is CASSGTQGTYNEQFF.

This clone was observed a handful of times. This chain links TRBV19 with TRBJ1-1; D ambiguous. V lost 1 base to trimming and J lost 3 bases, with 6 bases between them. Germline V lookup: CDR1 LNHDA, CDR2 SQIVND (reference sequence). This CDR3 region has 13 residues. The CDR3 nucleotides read TGTGCCAGTAGTATAGCGTACGACACTGAAGCTTTCTTT. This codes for CASSIAYDTEAFF. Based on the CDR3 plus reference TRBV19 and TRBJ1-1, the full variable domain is DGGITQSPKYLFRKEGQNVTLSCEQNLNHDAMYWYRQDPGQGLRLIYYSQIVNDFQKGDIAEGYSVSREKKESFPLTVTSAQKNPTAFYLCASSIAYDTEAFFGQGTRLTVV.

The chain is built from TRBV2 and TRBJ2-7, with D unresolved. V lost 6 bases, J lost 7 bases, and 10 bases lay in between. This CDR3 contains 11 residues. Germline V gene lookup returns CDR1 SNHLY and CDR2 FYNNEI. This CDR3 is CASSLRAEQYF. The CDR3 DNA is TGTGCCAGCAGCCTCCGGGCGGAGCAGTACTTC. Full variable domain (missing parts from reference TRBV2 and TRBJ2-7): EPEVTQTPSHQVTQMGQEVILRCVPISNHLYFYWYRQILGQKVEFLVSFYNNEISEKSEIFDDQFSVERPDGSNFTLKIRSTKLEDSAMYFCASSLRAEQYFGPGTRLTVT.

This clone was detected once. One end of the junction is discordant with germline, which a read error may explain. Here the CDR3 reads CASTLDGYSGNTIYF. CDR3 nucleotides: TGCGCCAGCACCTTGGACGGGTACTCTGGAAACACCATATATTTT. V is TRBV5-1 and J is TRBJ1-3; no clear D. Germline V lookup: CDR1 SGHRS, CDR2 YFSETQ. The CDR3 is made up of 15 amino acids.

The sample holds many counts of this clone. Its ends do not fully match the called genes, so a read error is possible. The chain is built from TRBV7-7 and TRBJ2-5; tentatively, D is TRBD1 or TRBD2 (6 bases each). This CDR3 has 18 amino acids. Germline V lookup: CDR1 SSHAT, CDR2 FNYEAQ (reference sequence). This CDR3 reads CASSFGPRGGGSQETQYF. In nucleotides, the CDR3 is TGTGCTAGCAGCTTTGGCCCCAGGGGTGGGGGGTCTCAAGAGACCCAGTACTTC.

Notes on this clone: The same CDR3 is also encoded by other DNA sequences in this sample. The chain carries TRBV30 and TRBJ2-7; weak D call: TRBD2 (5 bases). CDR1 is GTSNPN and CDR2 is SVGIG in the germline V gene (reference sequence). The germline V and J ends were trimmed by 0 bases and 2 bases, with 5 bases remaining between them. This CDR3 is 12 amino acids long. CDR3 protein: CAWSVGAYEQYF. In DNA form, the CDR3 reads TGTGCCTGGAGTGTCGGGGCCTACGAGCAGTACTTC.

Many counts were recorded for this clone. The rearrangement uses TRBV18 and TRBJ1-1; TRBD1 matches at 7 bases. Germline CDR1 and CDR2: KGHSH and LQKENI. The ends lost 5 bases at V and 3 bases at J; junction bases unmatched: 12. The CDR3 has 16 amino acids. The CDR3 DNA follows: TGTGCCAGCTCAGGATCGGGACAGTTACTTTACACTGAAGCTTTCTTT. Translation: CASSGSGQLLYTEAFF.